This TCR beta chain emerged from a study of STAT3 mutations in large granular lymphocyte leukemia. The germline gives CDR1 SGHTA, CDR2 FQGNSA. V was pared by 5 bases and J by 7 bases, with 21 bases between. The CDR3 is 15 amino acids. TCRdb's table, derived via immunoSEQ multiplex PCR, lists solely in-frame clones and lacks some. This table has under 25,000 clones, around 93% appearing once. General study results and limits: Every T-LGLL patient had at least one immunodominant TCRbeta clonotype.

A remark on this clone: What it binds is not known.

This TCR derives from a man aged 55 to 70 with T-cell large granular lymphocyte leukemia. Some clones in this sample may be carry-over from other donors' samples. Input material: peripheral blood mononuclear cells. The chain links TRBV7-2 to TRBJ2-7, with a tentative D call TRBD1 (6 bases). The CDR3 DNA reads TGTGCCAGCAGCCCTTCTGGGGCAGGGGCTGGAGAGCAGTACTTC. This gives the protein CASSPSGAGAGEQYF.